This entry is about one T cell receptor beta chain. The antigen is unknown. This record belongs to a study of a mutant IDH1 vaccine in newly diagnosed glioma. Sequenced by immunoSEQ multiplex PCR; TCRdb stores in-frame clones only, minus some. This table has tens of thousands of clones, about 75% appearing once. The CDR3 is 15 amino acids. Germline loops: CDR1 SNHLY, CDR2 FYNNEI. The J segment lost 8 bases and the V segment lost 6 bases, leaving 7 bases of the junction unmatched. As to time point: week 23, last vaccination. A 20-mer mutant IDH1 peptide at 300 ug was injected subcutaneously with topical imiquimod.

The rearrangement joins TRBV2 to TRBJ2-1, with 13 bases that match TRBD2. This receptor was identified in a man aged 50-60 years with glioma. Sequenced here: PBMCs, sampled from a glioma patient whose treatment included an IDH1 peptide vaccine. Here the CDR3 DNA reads TGTGCCAGCAGCCTACTAGCGGGGGGGCCAGATGAGCAGTTCTTC. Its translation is CASSLLAGGPDEQFF.